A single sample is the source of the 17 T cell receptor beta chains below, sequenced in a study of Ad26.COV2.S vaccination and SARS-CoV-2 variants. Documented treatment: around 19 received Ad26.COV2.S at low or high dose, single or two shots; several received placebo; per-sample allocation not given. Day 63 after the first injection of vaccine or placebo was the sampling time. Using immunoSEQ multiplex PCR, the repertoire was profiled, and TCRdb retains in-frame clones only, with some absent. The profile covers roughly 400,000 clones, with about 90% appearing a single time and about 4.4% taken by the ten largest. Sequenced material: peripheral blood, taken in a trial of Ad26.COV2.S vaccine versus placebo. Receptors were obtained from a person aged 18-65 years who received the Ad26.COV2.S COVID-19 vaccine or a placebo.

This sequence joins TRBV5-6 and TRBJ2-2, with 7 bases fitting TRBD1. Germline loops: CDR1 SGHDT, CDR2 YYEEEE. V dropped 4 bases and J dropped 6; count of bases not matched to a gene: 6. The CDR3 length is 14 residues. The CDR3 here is CASSPDRVSGELFF. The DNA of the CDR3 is TGTGCCAGCAGCCCCGACAGGGTCTCCGGGGAGCTGTTTTTT.

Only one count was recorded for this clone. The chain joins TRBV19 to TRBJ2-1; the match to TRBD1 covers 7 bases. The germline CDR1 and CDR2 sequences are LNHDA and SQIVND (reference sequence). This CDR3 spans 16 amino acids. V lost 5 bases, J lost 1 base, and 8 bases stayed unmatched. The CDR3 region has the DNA TGTGCCAGTAGTGTTCAGGCAGGGGGTTCCTACAATGAGCAGTTCTTC. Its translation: CASSVQAGGSYNEQFF.

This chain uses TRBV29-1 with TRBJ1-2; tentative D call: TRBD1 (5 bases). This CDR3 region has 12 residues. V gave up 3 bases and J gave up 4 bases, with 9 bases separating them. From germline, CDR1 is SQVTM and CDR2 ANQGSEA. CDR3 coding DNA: TGCAGCGTTGAGGGGGACGGCTATGGCTACACCTTC. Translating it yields CSVEGDGYGYTF.

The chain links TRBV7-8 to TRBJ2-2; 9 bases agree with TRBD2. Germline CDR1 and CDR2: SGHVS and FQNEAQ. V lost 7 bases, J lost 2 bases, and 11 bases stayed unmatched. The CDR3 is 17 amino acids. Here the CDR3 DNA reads TGTGCCAGCAACTCAAGGTTAGCGGGAGTCAACACCGGGGAGCTGTTTTTT. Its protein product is CASNSRLAGVNTGELFF.

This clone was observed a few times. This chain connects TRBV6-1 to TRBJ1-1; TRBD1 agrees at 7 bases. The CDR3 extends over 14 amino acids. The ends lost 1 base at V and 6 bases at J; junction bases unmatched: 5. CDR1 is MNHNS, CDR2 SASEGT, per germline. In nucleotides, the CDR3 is TGTGCCAGCAGTGAAGTAACAACAGGGGCTGAAGCTTTCTTT. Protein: CASSEVTTGAEAFF.

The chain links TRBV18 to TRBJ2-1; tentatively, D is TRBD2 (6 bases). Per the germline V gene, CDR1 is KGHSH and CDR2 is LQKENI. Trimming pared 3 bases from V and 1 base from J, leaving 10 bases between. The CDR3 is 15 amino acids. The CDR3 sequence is CASSPLEGSYNEQFF. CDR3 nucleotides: TGTGCCAGCTCACCCCTGGAGGGTTCCTACAATGAGCAGTTCTTC. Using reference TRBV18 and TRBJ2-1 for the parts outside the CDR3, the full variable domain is NAGVMQNPRHLVRRRGQEARLRCSPMKGHSHVYWYRQLPEEGLKFMVYLQKENIIDESGMPKERFSAEFPKEGPSILRIQQVVRGDSAAYFCASSPLEGSYNEQFFGPGTRLTVL.

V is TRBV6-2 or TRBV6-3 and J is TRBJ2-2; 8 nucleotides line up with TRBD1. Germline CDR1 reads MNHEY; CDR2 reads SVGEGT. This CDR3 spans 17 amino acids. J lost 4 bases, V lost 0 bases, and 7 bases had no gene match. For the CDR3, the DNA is TGTGCCAGCAGTTACTCCTTCAGGGGGCGAATCACCGGGGAGCTGTTTTTT. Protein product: CASSYSFRGRITGELFF.

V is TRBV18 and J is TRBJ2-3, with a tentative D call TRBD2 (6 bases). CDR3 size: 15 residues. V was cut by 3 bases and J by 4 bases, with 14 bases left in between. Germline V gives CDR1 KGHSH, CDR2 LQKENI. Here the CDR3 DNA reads TGTGCCAGCTCACCTGGGACGGGAGCGTCAGATACGCAGTATTTT. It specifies CASSPGTGASDTQYF.

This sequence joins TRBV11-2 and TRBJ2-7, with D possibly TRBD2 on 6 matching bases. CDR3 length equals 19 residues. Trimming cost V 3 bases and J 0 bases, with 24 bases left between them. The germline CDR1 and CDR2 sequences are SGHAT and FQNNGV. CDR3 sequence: CASSLNPRRAGGSSYEQYF. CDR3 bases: TGTGCCAGCAGCTTGAATCCCCGAAGAGCGGGCGGCAGCTCCTACGAGCAGTACTTC.

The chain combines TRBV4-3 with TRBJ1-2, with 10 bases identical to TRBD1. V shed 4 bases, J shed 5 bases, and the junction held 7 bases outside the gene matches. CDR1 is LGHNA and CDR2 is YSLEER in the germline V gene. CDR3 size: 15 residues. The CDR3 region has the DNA TGCGCCAGCAGCCGCACCGGGACAGGGGATTATGGCTACACCTTC. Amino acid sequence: CASSRTGTGDYGYTF.

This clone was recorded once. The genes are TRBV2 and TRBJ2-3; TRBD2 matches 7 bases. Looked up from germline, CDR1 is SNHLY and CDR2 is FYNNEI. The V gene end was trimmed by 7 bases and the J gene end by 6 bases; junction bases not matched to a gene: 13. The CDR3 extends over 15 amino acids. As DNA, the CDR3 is TGTGCCAGCACATCGCAGCGGGATTTGCCCGATACGCAGTATTTT. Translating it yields CASTSQRDLPDTQYF. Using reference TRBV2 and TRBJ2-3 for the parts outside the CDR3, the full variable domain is EPEVTQTPSHQVTQMGQEVILRCVPISNHLYFYWYRQILGQKVEFLVSFYNNEISEKSEIFDDQFSVERPDGSNFTLKIRSTKLEDSAMYFCASTSQRDLPDTQYFGPGTRLTVL.

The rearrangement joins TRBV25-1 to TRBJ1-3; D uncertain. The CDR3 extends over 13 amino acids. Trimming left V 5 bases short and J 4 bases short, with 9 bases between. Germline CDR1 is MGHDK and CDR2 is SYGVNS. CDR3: CASSPPVGNTIYF. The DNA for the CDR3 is TGTGCCAGCAGTCCCCCCGTAGGAAACACCATATATTTT.

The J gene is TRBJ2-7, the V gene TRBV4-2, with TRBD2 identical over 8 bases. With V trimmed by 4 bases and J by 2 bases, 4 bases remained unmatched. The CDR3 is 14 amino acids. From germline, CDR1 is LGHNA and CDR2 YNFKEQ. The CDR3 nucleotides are TGTGCCAGCAGCCCTCGGGAGGGTCCCTACGAGCAGTACTTC. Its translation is CASSPREGPYEQYF.

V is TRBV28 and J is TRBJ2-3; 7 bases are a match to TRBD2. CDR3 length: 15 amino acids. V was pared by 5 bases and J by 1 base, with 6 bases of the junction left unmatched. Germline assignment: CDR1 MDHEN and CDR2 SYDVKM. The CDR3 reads CASSTPSGGTDTQYF. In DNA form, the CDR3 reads TGTGCCAGCAGTACCCCTAGCGGTGGCACAGATACGCAGTATTTT.

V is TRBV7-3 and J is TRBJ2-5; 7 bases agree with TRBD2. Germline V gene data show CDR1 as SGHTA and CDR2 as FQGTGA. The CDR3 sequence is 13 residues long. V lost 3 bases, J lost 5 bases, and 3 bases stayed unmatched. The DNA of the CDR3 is TGTGCCAGCAGCTTCGGGAGGCGGGAGACCCAGTACTTC. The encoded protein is CASSFGRRETQYF.

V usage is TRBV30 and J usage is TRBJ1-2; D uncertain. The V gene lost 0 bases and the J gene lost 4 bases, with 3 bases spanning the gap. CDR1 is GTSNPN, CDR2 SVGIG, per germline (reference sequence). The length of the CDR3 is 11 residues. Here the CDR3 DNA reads TGTGCCTGGAGTGTACCCTATGGCTACACCTTC. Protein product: CAWSVPYGYTF.

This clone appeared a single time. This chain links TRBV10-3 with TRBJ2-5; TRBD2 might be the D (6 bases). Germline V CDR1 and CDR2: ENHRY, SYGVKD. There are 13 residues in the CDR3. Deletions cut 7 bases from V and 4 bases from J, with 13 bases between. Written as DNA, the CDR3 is TGTGCCATCAACGGGGGAGCGGGAGAGACCCAGTACTTC. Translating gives CAINGGAGETQYF.